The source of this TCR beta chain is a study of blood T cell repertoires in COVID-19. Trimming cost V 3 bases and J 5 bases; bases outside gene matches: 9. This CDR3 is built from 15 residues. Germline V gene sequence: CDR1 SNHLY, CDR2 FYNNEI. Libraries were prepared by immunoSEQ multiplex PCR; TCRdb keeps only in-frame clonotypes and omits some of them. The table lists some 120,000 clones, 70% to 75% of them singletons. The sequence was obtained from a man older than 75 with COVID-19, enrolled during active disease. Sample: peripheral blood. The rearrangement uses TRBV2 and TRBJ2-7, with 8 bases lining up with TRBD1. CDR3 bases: TGTGCCAGCAGTGAGCCCCGGACAGGGCGGGACGAGCAGTACTTC. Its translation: CASSEPRTGRDEQYF.